The rows below give T cell receptor beta chains drawn from one sample of a study of blood T cell repertoires in COVID-19. Produced via immunoSEQ multiplex PCR; TCRdb's table is partial and in-frame only. There are fewer than 110,000 clones in the sample; roughly 84% occur only once, and roughly 4.4% lies in the top ten. The specimen was peripheral blood. The receptors originated from a human donor in a cohort sampled during active COVID-19. Each CDR3 is given with its conserved first and last residue. The order of the fields is clone size, V gene, D gene, J gene, CDR3 protein, CDR3 DNA. The D gene is left open where the match is weak. Expanded clones are given a class, and other clones once, few, many or no size at all.

>-|TRBV11-3|-|TRBJ2-1
CASSRGGGSSYNEQFF
TGTGCCAGCAGTAGGGGGGGCGGGAGTTCCTACAATGAGCAGTTCTTC
>-|TRBV9|TRBD1|TRBJ1-1
CASTRQGLNTEAFF
TGTGCCAGCACCCGACAGGGGTTGAACACTGAAGCTTTCTTT
>-|TRBV9|-|TRBJ1-2
CASSATGYGYTF
TGTGCCAGCAGCGCGACAGGCTATGGCTACACCTTC
>-|TRBV5-1|TRBD1|TRBJ1-1
CASSSDRAKGNTEAFF
TGCGCCAGCAGCTCAGACAGGGCGAAAGGGAACACTGAAGCTTTCTTT
>once|TRBV19|TRBD1|TRBJ1-2
CASRDTGTGVGYTF
TGTGCCAGTAGGGATACCGGGACAGGGGTTGGCTACACCTTC
>-|TRBV19|-|TRBJ1-3
CASSTTRSSGNTIYF
TGTGCCAGTAGCACCACACGGAGCTCTGGAAACACCATATATTTT
>once|TRBV19|TRBD1|TRBJ2-1
CASSGRQGAPHNEQFF
TGTGCCAGTAGTGGCAGACAGGGGGCCCCTCACAATGAGCAGTTCTTC
>-|TRBV7-2|TRBD2|TRBJ2-7
CASSSKSGLAFIREQYF
TGTGCCAGCAGCTCAAAGTCGGGACTAGCTTTTATCCGCGAGCAGTACTTC
>-|TRBV3-1/TRBV3-2|-|TRBJ2-3
CASSLGPTTTDTQYF
TGTGCCAGCAGCCTGGGCCCTACCACCACAGATACGCAGTATTTT
>-|TRBV6-4|TRBD1|TRBJ2-3
CASSESGTGGKYF
TGTGCCAGCAGTGAATCCGGGACAGGGGGGAAGTATTTT
>once|TRBV4-1|TRBD2|TRBJ2-1
CASSQRTSGLSNEQFF
TGCGCCAGCAGCCAACGGACTAGCGGCCTCTCCAATGAGCAGTTCTTC
>-|TRBV19|-|TRBJ1-2
CASSIGPTVTGGGYTF
TGTGCCAGTAGTATAGGTCCCACCGTTACAGGCGGCGGCTACACCTTC
>-|TRBV7-9|-|TRBJ2-2
CASSLISGLNTGELFF
TGTGCCAGCAGCTTAATAAGCGGGCTGAACACCGGGGAGCTGTTTTTT
>-|TRBV19|TRBD2|TRBJ2-1
CASSETRLAGGNEQFF
TGTGCCAGTAGTGAAACAAGACTAGCGGGAGGCAATGAGCAGTTCTTC
>-|TRBV4-1|TRBD2|TRBJ2-3
CASSQASGSADTQYF
TGCGCCAGCAGCCAGGCTAGCGGGAGTGCAGATACGCAGTATTTT
>-|TRBV21-1|-|TRBJ1-6
CASSTLPGQGTSSYNSPLHF
TGTGCCAGCAGCACTTTACCGGGACAGGGGACGAGCTCCTATAATTCACCCCTCCACTTT
>-|TRBV7-3|-|TRBJ2-1
CASSLTGRNEQFF
TGTGCCAGCAGCTTAACCGGCAGGAATGAGCAGTTCTTC
>-|TRBV9|TRBD2|TRBJ2-1
CASSVAAGTSWRQFF
TGTGCCAGCAGCGTAGCCGCCGGGACTAGCTGGAGGCAGTTCTTC
>once|TRBV9|TRBD1|TRBJ1-2
CASSTGQGGYGYTF
TGTGCCAGCAGCACCGGACAGGGTGGTTATGGCTACACCTTC
>-|TRBV4-3|-|TRBJ2-1
CASSQDGLKRGEQFF
TGCGCCAGCAGCCAAGACGGCCTAAAAAGAGGTGAGCAGTTCTTC
>-|TRBV5-1|-|TRBJ2-2
CASSHIQTGGALFF
TGCGCCAGCAGCCATATCCAAACGGGGGGCGCGCTGTTTTTT
>-|TRBV9|-|TRBJ2-5
CASSPYAGNYQETQYF
TGTGCCAGCAGCCCCTACGCGGGGAACTACCAAGAGACCCAGTACTTC
>-|TRBV12-3/TRBV12-4|-|TRBJ1-1
CASSFPGTEAFF
TGTGCCAGCAGTTTCCCGGGGACTGAAGCTTTCTTT
>once|TRBV5-1|TRBD1|TRBJ1-6
CASSLGDRASSPLHF
TGCGCCAGCAGCTTGGGGGACAGGGCTTCTTCACCCCTCCACTTT
>-|TRBV19|-|TRBJ2-5
CASSSSGVIETQYF
TGTGCCAGTAGTTCTTCGGGAGTGATCGAGACCCAGTACTTC
>few|TRBV12-3/TRBV12-4|-|TRBJ2-7
CASSLDFGSPYF
TGTGCCAGCAGTTTAGATTTCGGTTCTCCGTACTTC
>-|TRBV3-1/TRBV3-2|-|TRBJ1-1
CASSQGATTEAFF
TGTGCCAGCAGCCAGGGGGCTACCACTGAAGCTTTCTTT